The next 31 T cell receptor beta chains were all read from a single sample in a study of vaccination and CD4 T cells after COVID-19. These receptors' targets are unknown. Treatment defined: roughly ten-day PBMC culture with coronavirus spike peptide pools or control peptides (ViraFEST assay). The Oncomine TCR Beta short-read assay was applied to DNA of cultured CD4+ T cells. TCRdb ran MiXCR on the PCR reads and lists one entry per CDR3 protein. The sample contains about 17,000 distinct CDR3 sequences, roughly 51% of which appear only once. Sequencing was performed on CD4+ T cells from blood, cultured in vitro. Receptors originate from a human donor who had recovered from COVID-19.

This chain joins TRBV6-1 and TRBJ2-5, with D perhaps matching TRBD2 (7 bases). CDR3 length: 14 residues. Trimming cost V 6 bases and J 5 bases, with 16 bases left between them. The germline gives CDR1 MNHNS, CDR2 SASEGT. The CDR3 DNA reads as TGTGCCAGCAGACTTTTGGGGGGGCCGGAGACCCAGTACTTC. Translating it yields CASRLLGGPETQYF.

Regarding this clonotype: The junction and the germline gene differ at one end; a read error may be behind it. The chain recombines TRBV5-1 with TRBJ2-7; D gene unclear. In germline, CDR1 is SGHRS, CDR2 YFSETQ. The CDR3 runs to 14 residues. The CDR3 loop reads CASRLVVGTYEQYF. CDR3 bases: TGCGCCAGCAGGTTGGTCGTAGGGACCTACGAGCAGTACTTC.

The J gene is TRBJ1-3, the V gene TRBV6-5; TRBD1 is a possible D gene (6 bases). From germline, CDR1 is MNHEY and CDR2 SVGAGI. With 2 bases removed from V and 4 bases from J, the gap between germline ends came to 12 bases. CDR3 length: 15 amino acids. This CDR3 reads CASSYIGGPGNTIYF. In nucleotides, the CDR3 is TGTGCCAGCAGTTACATCGGGGGGCCGGGAAACACCATATATTTT.

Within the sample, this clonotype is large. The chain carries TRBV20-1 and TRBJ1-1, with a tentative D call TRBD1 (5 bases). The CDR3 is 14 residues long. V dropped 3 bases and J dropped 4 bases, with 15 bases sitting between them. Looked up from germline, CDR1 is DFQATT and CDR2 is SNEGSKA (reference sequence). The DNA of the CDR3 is TGCAGTGCTAGTATTCCAGGGTGGGGCACTGAAGCTTTCTTT. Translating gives CSASIPGWGTEAFF.

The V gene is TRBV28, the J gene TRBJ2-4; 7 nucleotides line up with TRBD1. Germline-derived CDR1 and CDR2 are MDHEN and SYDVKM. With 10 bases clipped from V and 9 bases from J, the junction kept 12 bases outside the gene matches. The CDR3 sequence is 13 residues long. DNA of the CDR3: TGTGCCACCCTAGGGACAGATGTTGGCATTCAGTACTTC. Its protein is CATLGTDVGIQYF.

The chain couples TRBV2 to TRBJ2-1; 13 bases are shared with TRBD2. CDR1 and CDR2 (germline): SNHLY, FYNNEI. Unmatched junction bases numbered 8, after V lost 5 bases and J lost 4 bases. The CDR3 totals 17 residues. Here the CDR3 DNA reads TGTGCCAGCAGTTATAGTGGACTAGCGGGGGTGTACAATGAGCAGTTCTTC. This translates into CASSYSGLAGVYNEQFF.

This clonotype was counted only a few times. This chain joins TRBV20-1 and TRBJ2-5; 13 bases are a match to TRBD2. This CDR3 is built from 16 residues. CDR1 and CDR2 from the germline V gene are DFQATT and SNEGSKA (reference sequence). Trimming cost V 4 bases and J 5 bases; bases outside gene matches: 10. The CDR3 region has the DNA TGCAGTGCTAAACTAGCGGGAGGGCCGAGAATGGAGACCCAGTACTTC. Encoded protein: CSAKLAGGPRMETQYF.

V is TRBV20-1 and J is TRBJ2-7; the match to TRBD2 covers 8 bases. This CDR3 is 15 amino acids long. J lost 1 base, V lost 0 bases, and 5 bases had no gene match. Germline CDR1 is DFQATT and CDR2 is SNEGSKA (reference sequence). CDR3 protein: CSARDSSGVSYEQYF. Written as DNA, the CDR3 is TGCAGTGCTAGAGACAGTAGCGGGGTTTCCTACGAGCAGTACTTC.

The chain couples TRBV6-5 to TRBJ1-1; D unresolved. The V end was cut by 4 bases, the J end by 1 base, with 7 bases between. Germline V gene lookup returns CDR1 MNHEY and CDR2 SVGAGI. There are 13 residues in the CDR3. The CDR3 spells CASSLLGNTEAFF. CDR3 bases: TGTGCCAGCAGTTTATTAGGGAACACTGAAGCTTTCTTT.

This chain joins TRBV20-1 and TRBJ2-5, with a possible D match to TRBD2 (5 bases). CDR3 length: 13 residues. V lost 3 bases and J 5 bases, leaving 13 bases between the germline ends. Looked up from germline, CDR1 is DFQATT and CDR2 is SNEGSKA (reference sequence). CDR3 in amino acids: CSASRTVGETQYF. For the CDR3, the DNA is TGCAGTGCTAGTAGGACTGTGGGGGAGACCCAGTACTTC.

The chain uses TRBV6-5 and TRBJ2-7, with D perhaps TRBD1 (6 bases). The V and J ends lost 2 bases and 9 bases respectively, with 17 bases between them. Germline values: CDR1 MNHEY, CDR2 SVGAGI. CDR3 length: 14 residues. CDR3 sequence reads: CASSYDGQSAGQYF. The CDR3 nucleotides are TGTGCCAGCAGTTACGACGGACAGAGTGCAGGGCAGTACTTC.

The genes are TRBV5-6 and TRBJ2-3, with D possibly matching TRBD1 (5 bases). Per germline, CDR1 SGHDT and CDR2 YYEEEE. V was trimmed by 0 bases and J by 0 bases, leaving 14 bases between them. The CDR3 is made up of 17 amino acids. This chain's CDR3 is CASSLVGAAHSTDTQYF. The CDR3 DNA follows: TGTGCCAGCAGCTTGGTTGGGGCAGCCCATAGCACAGATACGCAGTATTTT. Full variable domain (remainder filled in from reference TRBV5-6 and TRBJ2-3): DAGVTQSPTHLIKTRGQQVTLRCSPKSGHDTVSWYQQALGQGPQFIFQYYEEEERQRGNFPDRFSGHQFPNYSSELNVNALLLGDSALYLCASSLVGAAHSTDTQYFGPGTRLTVL.

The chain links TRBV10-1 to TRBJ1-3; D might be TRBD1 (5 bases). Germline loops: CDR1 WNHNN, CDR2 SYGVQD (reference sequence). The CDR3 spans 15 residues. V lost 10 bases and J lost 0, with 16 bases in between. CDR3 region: CAKRQGPVSGNTIYF. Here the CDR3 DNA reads TGCGCCAAAAGGCAGGGACCAGTCTCTGGAAACACCATATATTTT.

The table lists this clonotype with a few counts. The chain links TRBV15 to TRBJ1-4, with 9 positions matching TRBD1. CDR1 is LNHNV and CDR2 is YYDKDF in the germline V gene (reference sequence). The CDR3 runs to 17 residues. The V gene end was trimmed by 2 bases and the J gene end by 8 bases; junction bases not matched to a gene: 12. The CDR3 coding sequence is TGTGCCACCAGCAGAACGGCGAGGGGGACAGGGTACGAAAAACTGTTTTTT. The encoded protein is CATSRTARGTGYEKLFF.

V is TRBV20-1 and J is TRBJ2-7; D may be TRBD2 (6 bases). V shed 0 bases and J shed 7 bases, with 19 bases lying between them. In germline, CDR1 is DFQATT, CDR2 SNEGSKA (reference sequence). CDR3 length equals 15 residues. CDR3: CSARDLAGLAGEQYF. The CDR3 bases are TGCAGTGCTAGAGACCTGGCGGGGCTGGCTGGAGAGCAGTACTTC.

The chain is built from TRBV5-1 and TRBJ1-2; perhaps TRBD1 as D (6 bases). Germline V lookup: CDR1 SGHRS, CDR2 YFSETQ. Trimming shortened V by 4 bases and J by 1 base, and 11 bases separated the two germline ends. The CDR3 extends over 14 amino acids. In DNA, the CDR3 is TGCGCCAGCAGCACCGGACAGATTAACTATGGCTACACCTTC. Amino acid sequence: CASSTGQINYGYTF.

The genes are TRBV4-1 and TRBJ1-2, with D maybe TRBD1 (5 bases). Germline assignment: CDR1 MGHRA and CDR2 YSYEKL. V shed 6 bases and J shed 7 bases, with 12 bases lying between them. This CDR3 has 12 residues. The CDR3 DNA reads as TGCGCCAGCAGTAGGTTGGGGGGTGGCTACACCTTC. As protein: CASSRLGGGYTF.

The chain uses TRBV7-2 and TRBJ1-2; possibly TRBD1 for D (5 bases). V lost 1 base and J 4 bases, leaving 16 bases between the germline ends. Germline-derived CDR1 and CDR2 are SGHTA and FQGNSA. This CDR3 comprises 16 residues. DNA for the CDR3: TGTGCCAGCAGCTTAGTACCCAGGGAAGTAATCTATGGCTACACCTTC. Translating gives CASSLVPREVIYGYTF.

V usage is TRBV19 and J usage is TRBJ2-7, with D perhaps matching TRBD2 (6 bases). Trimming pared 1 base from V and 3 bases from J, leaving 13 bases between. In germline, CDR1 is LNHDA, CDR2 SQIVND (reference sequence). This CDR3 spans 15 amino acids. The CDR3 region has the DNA TGTGCCAGTAGTATAGGCCAGCGGGTAGGCTACGAGCAGTACTTC. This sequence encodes CASSIGQRVGYEQYF.

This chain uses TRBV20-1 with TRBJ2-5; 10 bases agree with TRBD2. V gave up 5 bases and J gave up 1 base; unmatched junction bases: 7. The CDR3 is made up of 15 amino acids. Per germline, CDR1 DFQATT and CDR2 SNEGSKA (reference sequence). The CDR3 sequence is CSAPGLAGVQETQYF. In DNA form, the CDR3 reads TGCAGTGCTCCGGGCCTAGCGGGAGTCCAAGAGACCCAGTACTTC.

CDR3 protein: CATQDRGRNQPQHF. Here the CDR3 DNA reads TGTGCCACCCAGGACAGGGGGCGGAATCAGCCCCAGCATTTT. The rearrangement links TRBV10-3 to TRBJ1-5, with 11 bases fitting TRBD1. V lost 10 bases and J lost 4; bases outside the gene matches: 6. The CDR3 covers 14 residues. Germline-derived CDR1 and CDR2 are ENHRY and SYGVKD.

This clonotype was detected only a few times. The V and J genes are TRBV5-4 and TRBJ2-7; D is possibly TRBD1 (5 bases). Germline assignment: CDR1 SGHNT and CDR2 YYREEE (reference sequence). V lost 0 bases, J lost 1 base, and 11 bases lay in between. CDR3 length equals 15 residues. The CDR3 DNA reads TGTGCCAGCAGCTTGGCCCGCCAGGGATCCTACGAGCAGTACTTC. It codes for CASSLARQGSYEQYF.

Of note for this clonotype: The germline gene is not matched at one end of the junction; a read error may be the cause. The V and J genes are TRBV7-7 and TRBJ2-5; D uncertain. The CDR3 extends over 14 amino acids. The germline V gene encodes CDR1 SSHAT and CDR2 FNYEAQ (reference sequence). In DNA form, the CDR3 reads TGTGCTAGCAGCGCCCACATCACGCAAGAGACCCAGTACTTC. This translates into CASSAHITQETQYF. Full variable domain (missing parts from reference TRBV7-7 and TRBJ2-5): GAGVSQSPRYKVTKRGQDVTLRCDPISSHATLYWYQQALGQGPEFLTYFNYEAQPDKSGLPSDRFSAERPEGSISTLTIQRTEQRDSAMYRCASSAHITQETQYFGPGTRLLVL.

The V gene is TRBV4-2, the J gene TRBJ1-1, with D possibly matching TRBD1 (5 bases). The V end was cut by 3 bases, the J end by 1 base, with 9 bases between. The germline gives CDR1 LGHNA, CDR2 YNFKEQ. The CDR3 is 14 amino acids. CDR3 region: CASSHLDRNTEAFF. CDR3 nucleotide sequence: TGTGCCAGCAGCCACCTCGACAGGAACACTGAAGCTTTCTTT.

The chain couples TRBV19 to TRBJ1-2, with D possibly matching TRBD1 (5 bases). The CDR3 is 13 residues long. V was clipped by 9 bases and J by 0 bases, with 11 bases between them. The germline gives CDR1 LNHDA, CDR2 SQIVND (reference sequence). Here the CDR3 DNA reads TGTGCCAGCCGACAGATTACTAACTATGGCTACACCTTC. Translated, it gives CASRQITNYGYTF.

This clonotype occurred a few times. CDR3 region: CASSLQGRAGELFF. The CDR3 DNA sequence: TGTGCCAGCAGCCTACAGGGTCGGGCCGGGGAGCTGTTTTTT. This chain joins TRBV7-3 and TRBJ2-2; D possibly corresponds to TRBD1 (6 bases). V shed 5 bases and J shed 6 bases, with 13 bases lying between them. Germline V gene sequence: CDR1 SGHTA, CDR2 FQGTGA. The CDR3 has 14 residues.

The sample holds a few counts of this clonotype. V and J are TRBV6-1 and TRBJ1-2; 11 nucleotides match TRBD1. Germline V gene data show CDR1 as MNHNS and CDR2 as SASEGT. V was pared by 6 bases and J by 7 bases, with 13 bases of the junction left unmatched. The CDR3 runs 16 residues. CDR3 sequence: CASRTGQGVSSGGYTF. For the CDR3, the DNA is TGTGCCAGCAGAACGGGACAGGGGGTTAGTAGCGGTGGCTACACCTTC.

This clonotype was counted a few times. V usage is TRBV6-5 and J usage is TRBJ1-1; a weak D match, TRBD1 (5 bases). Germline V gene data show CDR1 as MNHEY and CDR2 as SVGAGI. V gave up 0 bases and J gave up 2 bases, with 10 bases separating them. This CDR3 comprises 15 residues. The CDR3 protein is CASSYSPGVNTEAFF. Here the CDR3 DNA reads TGTGCCAGCAGTTACTCTCCGGGGGTAAACACTGAAGCTTTCTTT.

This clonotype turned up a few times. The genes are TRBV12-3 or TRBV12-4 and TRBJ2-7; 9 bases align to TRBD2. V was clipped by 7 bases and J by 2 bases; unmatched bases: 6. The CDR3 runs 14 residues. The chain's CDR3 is CASTPSGGTYEQYF. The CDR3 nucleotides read TGTGCCAGCACCCCAAGCGGGGGGACCTACGAGCAGTACTTC.

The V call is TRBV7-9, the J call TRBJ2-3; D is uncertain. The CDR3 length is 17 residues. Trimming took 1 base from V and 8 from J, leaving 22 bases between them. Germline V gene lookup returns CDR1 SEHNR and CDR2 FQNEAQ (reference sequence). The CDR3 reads CASSLGPSDLSPSTQYF. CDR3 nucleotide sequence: TGTGCCAGCAGCTTAGGCCCCTCCGACTTGTCTCCCAGTACGCAGTATTTT.

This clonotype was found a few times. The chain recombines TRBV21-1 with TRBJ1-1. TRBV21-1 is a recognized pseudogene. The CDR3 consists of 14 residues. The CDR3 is CASSKVIGFPEAFF. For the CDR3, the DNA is TGTGCCAGCAGCAAAGTGATAGGCTTCCCTGAAGCTTTCTTT.